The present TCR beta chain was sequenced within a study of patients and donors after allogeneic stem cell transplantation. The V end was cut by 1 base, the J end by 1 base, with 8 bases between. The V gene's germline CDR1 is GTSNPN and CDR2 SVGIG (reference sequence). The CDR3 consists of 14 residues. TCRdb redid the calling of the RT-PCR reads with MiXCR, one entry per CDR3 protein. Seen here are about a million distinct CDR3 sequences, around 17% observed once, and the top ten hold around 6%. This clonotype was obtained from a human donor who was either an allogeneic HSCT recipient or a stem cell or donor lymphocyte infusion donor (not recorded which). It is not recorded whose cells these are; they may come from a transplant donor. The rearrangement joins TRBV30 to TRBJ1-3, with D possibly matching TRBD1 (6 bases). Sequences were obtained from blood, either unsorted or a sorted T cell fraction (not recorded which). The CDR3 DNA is TGTGCCTGGAGTGCAGGGACATCTGGAAACACCATATATTTT. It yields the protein CAWSAGTSGNTIYF.